The 18 T cell receptor beta chains below come from one sample, sequenced in a study of cytomegalovirus exposure and HLA in healthy donors. The PCR made use of 60 Vbeta and 13 Jbeta primers. Produced via immunoSEQ multiplex PCR; TCRdb's table is partial and in-frame only. The data hold more than 85,000 clones, with about 79% observed a single time. The sequencing input was PBMCs. These receptors were taken from a male donor in good health and CMV-seropositive.

The chain has TRBV7-2 and TRBJ1-1; no reliable D call. Between the trimmed V and J ends, which lost 6 bases and 7 bases, there was a span of 12 bases. Germline loops: CDR1 SGHTA, CDR2 FQGNSA. CDR3 length: 12 residues. The CDR3 DNA is TGTGCCAGCAGTCTAACGGGTTTTGAAGCTTTCTTT. Encoded protein: CASSLTGFEAFF.

The chain couples TRBV6-1 to TRBJ1-4; possible D gene TRBD1, 6 bases. The CDR3 is 17 residues long. The germline V gene has CDR1 MNHNS and CDR2 SASEGT. The ends were cut back, 3 bases at V and 8 bases at J, with 22 bases in the middle. CDR3 loop: CASSENLAGQRAEKLFF. CDR3 coding DNA: TGTGCCAGCAGTGAGAATTTGGCAGGACAGAGGGCCGAAAAACTGTTTTTT.

This clone occurred a few times. The V gene is TRBV29-1, the J gene TRBJ2-1, with D possibly TRBD1 on 5 matching bases. CDR3 length: 12 residues. Trimming left V 6 bases short and J 5 bases short, with 11 bases between. Germline lookup yields CDR1 SQVTM and CDR2 ANQGSEA. CDR3 DNA sequence: TGCAGCGTAGGTGGGGCCAACAATGAGCAGTTCTTC. Translation gives CSVGGANNEQFF.

This clone appeared a few times. V gene TRBV4-1 combines with J gene TRBJ1-1; no clear D gene. Deletions cut 0 bases from V and 8 bases from J, with 10 bases between. Germline CDR1 and CDR2: MGHRA and YSYEKL. The CDR3 is 13 residues long. Here the CDR3 DNA reads TGCGCCAGCAGCCAAGATTTCAGTAAAGAAGCTTTCTTT. It is translated as CASSQDFSKEAFF.

V and J are TRBV18 and TRBJ1-5, with 12 bases matching TRBD1. The CDR3 runs to 15 residues. The V gene end was trimmed by 3 bases and the J gene end by 7 bases; junction bases not matched to a gene: 4. Germline V gene sequence: CDR1 KGHSH, CDR2 LQKENI. The CDR3 DNA follows: TGTGCCAGCTCACCGGGGACAGGGGGCTTACAGCCCCAGCATTTT. As protein: CASSPGTGGLQPQHF. The complete variable domain, with remaining parts taken from reference TRBV18 and TRBJ1-5, reads NAGVMQNPRHLVRRRGQEARLRCSPMKGHSHVYWYRQLPEEGLKFMVYLQKENIIDESGMPKERFSAEFPKEGPSILRIQQVVRGDSAAYFCASSPGTGGLQPQHFGDGTRLSIL.

This chain connects TRBV19 to TRBJ1-2; 8 bases agree with TRBD1. Per the germline V gene, CDR1 is LNHDA and CDR2 is SQIVND (reference sequence). V lost 10 bases and J lost 4; bases outside the gene matches: 8. The CDR3 length is 13 residues. CDR3 nucleotide sequence: TGTGCCACTAGGACAGGGCCCACCTATGGCTACACCTTC. Translating it yields CATRTGPTYGYTF.

The chain combines TRBV5-1 with TRBJ1-1, with D tentatively TRBD1 (6 bases). Germline-derived CDR1 and CDR2 are SGHRS and YFSETQ. Trimming took off 5 bases at V and 0 bases at J, with 8 bases between the two ends. The CDR3 contains 13 residues. The CDR3 region has the DNA TGCGCCAGCAGGGACAGCCTGAACACTGAAGCTTTCTTT. It translates to CASRDSLNTEAFF.

The genes are TRBV30 and TRBJ1-2; unclear D gene. This CDR3 has 13 amino acids. Trimming left V 3 bases short and J 0 bases short, with 8 bases between. In germline, CDR1 is GTSNPN, CDR2 SVGIG (reference sequence). The CDR3 reads CAWRARANYGYTF. The CDR3 nucleotides read TGTGCCTGGAGGGCGAGGGCTAACTATGGCTACACCTTC.

This chain links TRBV19 with TRBJ1-1, with D maybe TRBD1 (6 bases). V lost 3 bases to trimming and J lost 0 bases, with 8 bases between them. The CDR3 contains 14 residues. Germline-derived CDR1 and CDR2 are LNHDA and SQIVND (reference sequence). The CDR3 is CASSIDRMNTEAFF. The CDR3 region has the DNA TGTGCCAGTAGTATCGACAGGATGAACACTGAAGCTTTCTTT.

This clone has just a few counts. The chain couples TRBV25-1 to TRBJ1-1, with D possibly matching TRBD1 (5 bases). The CDR3 consists of 12 residues. Between the trimmed V and J ends, which lost 4 bases and 9 bases, there was a span of 12 bases. The germline CDR1 and CDR2 sequences are MGHDK and SYGVNS. CDR3 coding DNA: TGTGCCAGCAGTGTTGACAGCGCTCAAGCTTTCTTT. This gives the protein CASSVDSAQAFF.

The chain employs TRBV27 and TRBJ2-2, with D possibly matching TRBD1 (5 bases). Germline-derived CDR1 and CDR2 are MNHEY and SMNVEV (reference sequence). The V end was cut by 0 bases, the J end by 0 bases, with 11 bases between. CDR3 length: 17 residues. CDR3 protein: CASSLSGQAPNTGELFF. The CDR3 bases are TGTGCCAGCAGTTTATCGGGGCAGGCCCCGAACACCGGGGAGCTGTTTTTT.

The genes are TRBV7-2 and TRBJ1-2; D is possibly TRBD1 (6 bases). Trimming removed 1 base from V and 2 bases from J, with 11 bases in between. Per the germline V gene, CDR1 is SGHTA and CDR2 is FQGNSA. This CDR3 region has 15 residues. The chain's CDR3 is CASSLDRVGNYGYTF. CDR3 coding DNA: TGTGCCAGCAGCTTAGACAGGGTAGGGAACTATGGCTACACCTTC.

The chain couples TRBV7-6 to TRBJ2-7, with a tentative D call TRBD1 (6 bases). This CDR3 has 15 amino acids. From germline, CDR1 is SGHVS and CDR2 FNYEAQ. Trimming cost V 5 bases and J 6 bases, with 20 bases left between them. The CDR3 sequence: CASSPLGHRTSEQYF. Written as DNA, the CDR3 is TGTGCCAGCAGCCCTTTGGGACATCGAACCAGCGAGCAGTACTTC.

The chain combines TRBV30 with TRBJ2-5; weak D call: TRBD1 (6 bases). V was shortened by 1 base and J by 7 bases, with 16 bases between the two germline ends. The CDR3 has 14 residues. The germline V gene has CDR1 GTSNPN and CDR2 SVGIG (reference sequence). CDR3 amino acids: CAWSGKGQSWTQYF. The CDR3 DNA reads as TGTGCCTGGAGTGGAAAAGGACAGTCCTGGACCCAGTACTTC. Based on the CDR3 plus reference TRBV30 and TRBJ2-5, the full variable domain is SQTIHQWPATLVQPVGSPLSLECTVEGTSNPNLYWYRQAAGRGLQLLFYSVGIGQISSEVPQNLSASRPQDRQFILSSKKLLLSDSGFYLCAWSGKGQSWTQYFGPGTRLLVL.

This clone was counted only a few times. The chain uses TRBV7-9 and TRBJ1-1; D remains ambiguous. The CDR3 is 13 residues long. Trimming cost V 1 base and J 5 bases, with 8 bases left between them. Germline-derived CDR1 and CDR2 are SEHNR and FQNEAQ (reference sequence). CDR3 coding DNA: TGTGCCAGCAGCTTAGGCCCCCGGACTGAAGCTTTCTTT. This sequence encodes CASSLGPRTEAFF.

The chain joins TRBV6-5 to TRBJ1-2; D possibly corresponds to TRBD1 (6 bases). The CDR3 spans 15 residues. V dropped 5 bases and J dropped 2 bases, with 15 bases sitting between them. Germline V gene sequence: CDR1 MNHEY, CDR2 SVGAGI. The CDR3 spells CASSRQAPANYGYTF. DNA of the CDR3: TGTGCCAGCAGTCGACAGGCGCCGGCGAACTATGGCTACACCTTC.

V is TRBV5-4 and J is TRBJ2-7; 8 bases agree with TRBD2. CDR3 length equals 15 residues. The J segment lost 6 bases and the V segment lost 4 bases, leaving 12 bases of the junction unmatched. Germline values: CDR1 SGHNT, CDR2 YYREEE (reference sequence). CDR3 region: CASSPWGGLEGEQYF. CDR3 sequence (DNA): TGTGCCAGCAGCCCTTGGGGGGGACTAGAAGGCGAGCAGTACTTC. The variable domain in full, completed from reference TRBV5-4 and TRBJ2-7, reads ETGVTQSPTHLIKTRGQQVTLRCSSQSGHNTVSWYQQALGQGPQFIFQYYREEENGRGNFPPRFSGLQFPNYSSELNVNALELDDSALYLCASSPWGGLEGEQYFGPGTRLTVT.

This chain uses TRBV28 with TRBJ1-2; TRBD1 matches 10 bases. V was pared by 6 bases and J by 4 bases, with 8 bases of the junction left unmatched. The germline V gene encodes CDR1 MDHEN and CDR2 SYDVKM. The CDR3 length is 15 residues. CDR3 protein: CASRPSTGGAYGYTF. CDR3 coding DNA: TGTGCCAGCAGGCCATCGACAGGGGGCGCCTATGGCTACACCTTC.